The rows below give T cell receptor beta chains drawn from one sample of a study of blood T cells in healthy people across ages. TCRdb passed the 5' RACE reads through MiXCR, listing each CDR3 protein once. The table has 550,000 to 700,000 distinct CDR3 sequences, 25% to 30% seen once. Sequencing was done on a sample of blood. The receptors were sampled from a woman aged 65 to 85 in good health. CDR3s include the opening cysteine and the closing phenylalanine or tryptophan. Each record gives: V gene, CDR3 protein.

TRBV2 | CASRLVGDQPQHF
TRBV6-1 | CASSERRVYGGANQPQHF
TRBV20-1 | CSARPPGSGAQETQYF
TRBV4-3 | CASSQDYDQPQHF
TRBV9 | CASSARQGQPQHF
TRBV24-1 | CATSDLDRPTGELFF
TRBV6-6 | CASSPTGVGYNEQFF
TRBV5-1 | CASSFGQANEKLFF
TRBV10-3 | CAISEMREETQYF
TRBV29-1 | CSVFTGTNYGYTF
TRBV20-1 | CSAREAVLATDTQYF
TRBV27 | CASSFSWTSGGAAAQYF
TRBV7-2 | CASSIYGPSSNQPQHF
TRBV9 | CASSPRTGYEQYF
TRBV15 | CATSMEVYYGYTF
TRBV7-2 | CASKPGQGTDTQYF
TRBV5-5 | CASSVTPLGEAFF
TRBV27 | CASSPGQVTYEQYF
TRBV20-1 | CSARVAIGVNEKLFF
TRBV24-1 | CATSDLQAGGAQDTQYF
TRBV28 | CASSPPYYRGHGYGYTF
TRBV7-9 | CASRQGGNTEAFF
TRBV3-1 | CASSQEVAGVPDTQYF
TRBV29-1 | CSVEEGGGAEAFF
TRBV18 | CASSPLGMGAAANEKLFF
TRBV10-3 | CASPLSQSYTDTQYF
TRBV20-1 | CSAGGLGNYGYTF
TRBV6-2/TRBV6-3 | CASSYSLRGALSYGDIQYF
TRBV7-2 | CASHRPAWNNEQFF
TRBV6-2/TRBV6-3 | CASSYSSGANVLTF
TRBV19 | CASSLQFATNEKLFF
TRBV20-1 | CSARDQDQQNIQYF
TRBV18 | CASSPQTSGANVLTF
TRBV3-1 | CASSQDSGVGYF
TRBV15 | CATSTFGETQYF
TRBV20-1 | CSASQGQGIYEQYF
TRBV20-1 | CSALSGTGGSYEQYF
TRBV29-1 | CSVALGYYEQYF
TRBV12-3/TRBV12-4 | CASSLAALAGAGNEQFF
TRBV20-1 | CSARGPGLSNTGELFF
TRBV2 | CASGGQINTGELFF
TRBV29-1 | CSATGLAGGPETQYF
TRBV12-3/TRBV12-4 | CASRQGAIYEQYF
TRBV20-1 | CSARTWDFQETQYF
TRBV6-5 | CASSTKNNEQFF
TRBV20-1 | CSARTSGVANTGELFF
TRBV12-3/TRBV12-4 | CASSYTQTSGGHEQFF
TRBV6-5 | CASSPRGASSGANVLTF
TRBV20-1 | CSARDLTEETQYF
TRBV12-3/TRBV12-4 | CASSPQRVGYGNTIYF
TRBV7-9 | CASSLSTGGADTQYF
TRBV7-3 | CASSSNTDTEAFF
TRBV29-1 | CSVSGSLRLETQYF